The entry below gives a single T cell receptor (beta chain) sequence along with its context. This record comes from a study of T-cell memory formation after mild COVID-19. V was clipped by 7 bases and J by 4 bases; unmatched bases: 11. Germline loops: CDR1 MNHEY, CDR2 SVGEGT. There are 15 residues in the CDR3. TCRdb redid the calling of the 5' RACE reads with MiXCR, one entry per CDR3 protein. Of 190,000 or so distinct CDR3 sequences in the sample, roughly 30% are singletons; the top ten hold approximately 10%. The rearrangement uses TRBV6-2 or TRBV6-3 and TRBJ2-3, with 7 positions matching TRBD1. The sequence was collected from an adult woman who had mild COVID-19 (a few samples of this study predate the infection). Cell type and time point are not known. The sample comprised PBMCs or a T cell subset sorted from them (not recorded which). Here the CDR3 reads CASIPGTVTPDTQYF. In DNA, the CDR3 is TGTGCCAGCATACCCGGGACAGTTACCCCAGATACGCAGTATTTT.